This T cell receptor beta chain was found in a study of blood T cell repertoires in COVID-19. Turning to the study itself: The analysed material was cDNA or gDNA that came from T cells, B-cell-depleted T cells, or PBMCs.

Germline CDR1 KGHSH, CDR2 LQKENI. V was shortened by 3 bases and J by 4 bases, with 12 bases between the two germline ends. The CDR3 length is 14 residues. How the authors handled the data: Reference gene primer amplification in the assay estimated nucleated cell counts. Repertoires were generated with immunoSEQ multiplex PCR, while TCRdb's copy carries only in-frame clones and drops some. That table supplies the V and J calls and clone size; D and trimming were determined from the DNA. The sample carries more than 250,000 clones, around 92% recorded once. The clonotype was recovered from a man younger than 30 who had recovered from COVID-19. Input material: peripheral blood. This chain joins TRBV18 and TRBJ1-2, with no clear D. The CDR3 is CASSPGESVYGYTF. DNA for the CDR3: TGTGCCAGCTCACCCGGGGAGAGTGTCTATGGCTACACCTTC.